The count of the clone carrying this TCR beta chain is one. The data were obtained in a study of blood T cell repertoires in COVID-19. Study-wide background: Samples representing acute and convalescent COVID-19 were sourced from the United States, Italy and Spain. T cells, B-cell-depleted T cells, or PBMCs provided the cDNA or gDNA that served as material.

Donors in Cohort 3 counted as recovered after two negative PCRs, clearance, or symptom resolution. Profiled with immunoSEQ multiplex PCR; TCRdb holds only in-frame clones, not every one. Found here are 150,000 to 200,000 clones, around 80% of them singletons; the top ten hold approximately 10%. V shed 8 bases and J shed 8 bases, with 18 bases lying between them. CDR1 is GTSNPN, CDR2 SVGIG, per germline (reference sequence). This CDR3 is 12 amino acids long. The chain carries TRBV30 and TRBJ1-2, with D possibly being TRBD1 (6 bases). The source material was PBMCs or T cells enriched from blood (not recorded which). This TCR was sampled from a man aged 45 to 65 who had recovered from COVID-19. CDR3 sequence reads: CASEMGAYGYTF. CDR3 nucleotide sequence: TGTGCCAGCGAAATGGGGGCGTACGGCTACACCTTC.